The 26 T cell receptor beta chains presented below share a single source sample, sequenced in a study of CD8+CD57+ T cells in acquired aplastic anemia. CDR3 and TCR beta VDJ profiling relied on a genomic DNA template. A single record per CDR3 protein comes from TCRdb applying MiXCR to the reads. This table has some 210,000 distinct CDR3 sequences, approximately 60% appearing once. The sequencing sample was made of sorted CD4+, CD8+, or CD8+CD57+ T cells (not recorded which) from PBMCs. These receptors were collected from a human donor in good health.

CDR3 residues: CSASGGGGSNQPQHF. The CDR3, as DNA: TGCAGTGCTAGCGGGGGCGGGGGAAGCAATCAGCCCCAGCATTTT. The rearrangement joins TRBV20-1 to TRBJ1-5; D possibly corresponds to TRBD1 (6 bases). The V and J ends lost 3 bases and 1 base respectively, with 13 bases between them. The length of the CDR3 is 15 residues. Germline V gene lookup returns CDR1 DFQATT and CDR2 SNEGSKA (reference sequence).

The V call is TRBV9, the J call TRBJ2-1; D is uncertain. Trimming removed 4 bases at V and 10 bases at J, with 12 bases between. This CDR3 is 12 amino acids long. Germline V gene data show CDR1 as SGDLS and CDR2 as YYNGEE. The CDR3 reads CASSPHQGEQFF. CDR3 in DNA: TGTGCCAGCAGCCCCCACCAAGGGGAGCAGTTCTTC.

This clonotype appeared a few times. The chain recombines TRBV6-5 with TRBJ2-2; D is possibly TRBD1 or TRBD2 (5 bases each). The CDR3 is 18 residues long. Germline V gene data show CDR1 as MNHEY and CDR2 as SVGAGI. V was pared by 5 bases and J by 2 bases, with 21 bases between. The CDR3 nucleotides read TGTGCCAGCAGTACCACCCTCTGGGACGACGGAAACACCGGGGAGCTGTTTTTT. Translated: CASSTTLWDDGNTGELFF.

This sequence joins TRBV29-1 and TRBJ2-7; D unclear. The CDR3 spans 10 residues. Germline CDR1 SQVTM, CDR2 ANQGSEA. Trimming removed 4 bases from V and 9 bases from J, with 10 bases in between. As DNA, the CDR3 is TGCAGCGTTGCCAGCGAGGCGCAGTACTTC. Encoded protein: CSVASEAQYF.

The chain carries TRBV29-1 and TRBJ2-1; 7 bases are shared with TRBD1. The CDR3 runs 15 residues. CDR1 and CDR2 from the germline V gene are SQVTM and ANQGSEA. The J segment lost 3 bases and the V segment lost 8 bases, leaving 13 bases of the junction unmatched. CDR3 amino acids: CSFFVGGEFYNEQFF. The CDR3 DNA reads as TGCAGCTTCTTCGTAGGGGGCGAGTTCTACAATGAGCAGTTCTTC.

The V and J genes are TRBV25-1 and TRBJ1-2; D is unresolved. Between the trimmed V and J ends, which lost 7 bases and 8 bases, there was a span of 14 bases. The CDR3 contains 12 residues. Germline assignment: CDR1 MGHDK and CDR2 SYGVNS. CDR3 nucleotides: TGTGCCAGCAAAGGAGGATCTATGGGCTACACCTTC. It is translated as CASKGGSMGYTF.

V gene TRBV6-1 combines with J gene TRBJ2-7; no firm D call. Germline CDR1 reads MNHNS; CDR2 reads SASEGT. This CDR3 has 12 residues. Trimming removed 8 bases at V and 2 bases at J, with 10 bases between. DNA of the CDR3: TGTGCCAGCCGTTGGGGTGCCTACGAGCAGTACTTC. Encoded protein: CASRWGAYEQYF.

V is TRBV29-1 and J is TRBJ1-2; the D is unclear. The CDR3 runs 12 residues. Trimming cost V 5 bases and J 8 bases, with 15 bases left between them. Germline CDR1 reads SQVTM; CDR2 reads ANQGSEA. Here the CDR3 DNA reads TGCAGCGTTAGGGTAACAACTAACGGCTACACCTTC. Protein: CSVRVTTNGYTF.

In its sample, this clonotype was seen a few times. The chain has TRBV6-4 and TRBJ2-3; D may be TRBD1 (7 bases). CDR1 MRHNA and CDR2 SNTAGT come from the germline V gene. The CDR3 loop spans 16 amino acids. Trimming stripped 0 bases from V and 5 bases from J, with 15 bases between. The chain's CDR3 is CASSDSRGDREDTQYF. In DNA, the CDR3 is TGTGCCAGCAGTGACTCGAGGGGGGACAGAGAAGATACGCAGTATTTT.

V gene TRBV9 combines with J gene TRBJ1-2; no definite D call. The V end lost 4 bases, the J end lost 4 bases, and 14 bases lay between the germline ends. The length of the CDR3 is 14 residues. Germline assignment: CDR1 SGDLS and CDR2 YYNGEE. CDR3 sequence: CASSPAWQAYGYTF. The CDR3 bases are TGTGCCAGCAGCCCAGCGTGGCAGGCCTATGGCTACACCTTC.

The chain links TRBV7-6 to TRBJ2-3; no definite D call. The CDR3 runs to 14 residues. Deletions cut 1 base from V and 5 bases from J, with 10 bases between. Germline assignment: CDR1 SGHVS and CDR2 FNYEAQ. This CDR3 is CASSLGLVKDTQYF. In nucleotides, the CDR3 is TGTGCCAGCAGCTTAGGCCTAGTAAAAGATACGCAGTATTTT.

The chain joins TRBV7-9 to TRBJ2-2; D assignment may be TRBD1 or TRBD2 (6 bases each). Trimming stripped 1 base from V and 3 bases from J, with 12 bases between. Germline values: CDR1 SEHNR, CDR2 FQNEAQ (reference sequence). The CDR3 is 16 residues long. The CDR3 bases are TGTGCCAGCAGCTTAGGTGGGGGGCTCCACACCGGGGAGCTGTTTTTT. This codes for CASSLGGGLHTGELFF.

This clonotype was observed at least ten times. The chain couples TRBV2 to TRBJ2-2; D may be TRBD1 (5 bases). V gave up 8 bases and J gave up 0 bases, with 16 bases separating them. CDR1 is SNHLY, CDR2 FYNNEI, per germline. The CDR3 has 16 amino acids. The CDR3 region is CASGQRAAANTGELFF. CDR3 in DNA: TGTGCCAGCGGACAAAGGGCTGCCGCGAACACCGGGGAGCTGTTTTTT.

This chain connects TRBV20-1 to TRBJ2-7; D is possibly TRBD1 (6 bases). The CDR3 has 14 residues. V lost 5 bases to trimming and J lost 5 bases, with 19 bases between them. Germline V CDR1 and CDR2: DFQATT, SNEGSKA (reference sequence). CDR3 sequence reads: CSASPGVPSDEQYF. In DNA, the CDR3 is TGCAGTGCTTCCCCAGGGGTCCCCTCGGACGAGCAGTACTTC.

This clonotype is a singleton in its sample. The genes are TRBV3-1 and TRBJ2-7, with 9 bases matching TRBD1. The CDR3 contains 13 residues. The J segment lost 4 bases and the V segment lost 5 bases, leaving 3 bases of the junction unmatched. Germline V gene lookup returns CDR1 LGHDT and CDR2 YNNKEL (reference sequence). The CDR3 protein is CASSGTGIYEQYF. Here the CDR3 DNA reads TGTGCCAGCAGCGGGACAGGGATTTACGAGCAGTACTTC.

This clonotype was picked up many times. The chain combines TRBV3-1 with TRBJ2-5, with D maybe TRBD2 (6 bases). With 1 base removed from V and 4 bases from J, the gap between germline ends came to 22 bases. This CDR3 is 18 amino acids long. Looked up from germline, CDR1 is LGHDT and CDR2 is YNNKEL (reference sequence). Here the CDR3 reads CASSQAVWAGRGGETQYF. The DNA for the CDR3 is TGTGCCAGCAGCCAAGCCGTCTGGGCGGGACGGGGTGGAGAGACCCAGTACTTC.

This clonotype was detected ten times or more. The V gene is TRBV4-2, the J gene TRBJ2-7; possibly TRBD1 for D (6 bases). The CDR3 consists of 14 residues. Per the germline V gene, CDR1 is LGHNA and CDR2 is YNFKEQ. Trimming removed 1 base from V and 3 bases from J, with 10 bases in between. The CDR3, as DNA: TGTGCCAGCAGCCAAGGACAGGAAAACTACGAGCAGTACTTC. Its translation: CASSQGQENYEQYF.

The rearrangement uses TRBV2 and TRBJ2-1, with a weak D call TRBD2 (6 bases). Per the germline V gene, CDR1 is SNHLY and CDR2 is FYNNEI. CDR3 length: 14 residues. Trimming took off 8 bases at V and 0 bases at J, with 11 bases between the two ends. This CDR3 is CASRELSSYNEQFF. The DNA for the CDR3 is TGTGCCAGCCGGGAGCTTTCCTCCTACAATGAGCAGTTCTTC.

This clonotype was seen a handful of times. V is TRBV2 and J is TRBJ1-1; D call uncertain. The CDR3 consists of 13 residues. V lost 7 bases and J 0 bases, leaving 9 bases between the germline ends. Germline CDR1 and CDR2: SNHLY and FYNNEI. This CDR3 is CASKRTMNTEAFF. The CDR3 DNA sequence: TGTGCCAGCAAAAGAACTATGAACACTGAAGCTTTCTTT. The full variable domain, in which reference TRBV2 and TRBJ1-1 provide the parts outside the CDR3, is EPEVTQTPSHQVTQMGQEVILRCVPISNHLYFYWYRQILGQKVEFLVSFYNNEISEKSEIFDDQFSVERPDGSNFTLKIRSTKLEDSAMYFCASKRTMNTEAFFGQGTRLTVV.

The rearrangement links TRBV7-9 to TRBJ2-6; D not certain. Germline CDR1 is SEHNR and CDR2 is FQNEAQ (reference sequence). Trimming left V 4 bases short and J 0 bases short, with 10 bases between. This CDR3 region has 16 residues. CDR3 region: CASSSYPDSGANVLTF. Written as DNA, the CDR3 is TGTGCCAGCAGCTCCTACCCCGACTCTGGGGCCAACGTCCTGACTTTC.

This clonotype was seen more than once but under ten times. The rearrangement joins TRBV7-2 to TRBJ1-1; no clear D. The ends were cut back, 7 bases at V and 1 base at J, with 4 bases in the middle. This CDR3 is built from 11 residues. The germline V gene has CDR1 SGHTA and CDR2 FQGNSA. The CDR3 here is CASTENTEAFF. DNA of the CDR3: TGTGCCAGCACTGAGAACACTGAAGCTTTCTTT.

This clonotype appeared many times. The V call is TRBV6-5, the J call TRBJ2-4; D possibly corresponds to TRBD1 (7 bases). V lost 5 bases, J lost 4 bases, and 12 bases lay in between. Germline CDR1 is MNHEY and CDR2 is SVGAGI. The CDR3 runs to 14 residues. DNA for the CDR3: TGTGCCAGCAGTCGCGGGACAGTGAAAAACATTCAGTACTTC. Translating it yields CASSRGTVKNIQYF.

The chain has TRBV19 and TRBJ2-5; D gene uncertain. The germline V gene encodes CDR1 LNHDA and CDR2 SQIVND (reference sequence). V was pared by 8 bases and J by 2 bases, with 15 bases between. The length of the CDR3 is 14 residues. The CDR3 is CASGQVSGQETQYF. Here the CDR3 DNA reads TGTGCCAGTGGCCAAGTTTCGGGTCAAGAGACCCAGTACTTC.

This clonotype was seen ten or more times. The V gene is TRBV2, the J gene TRBJ2-7; D not resolved. Germline CDR1 and CDR2: SNHLY and FYNNEI. CDR3 length: 13 residues. V was shortened by 3 bases and J by 3 bases, with 9 bases between the two germline ends. In nucleotides, the CDR3 is TGTGCCAGCAGTGATGGTGGAGACTACGAGCAGTACTTC. This translates into CASSDGGDYEQYF.

This sequence joins TRBV29-1 and TRBJ2-3, with 11 bases lining up with TRBD1. CDR3 length: 22 amino acids. The J segment lost 4 bases and the V segment lost 2 bases, leaving 26 bases of the junction unmatched. Germline CDR1 SQVTM, CDR2 ANQGSEA. The CDR3 coding sequence is TGCAGCGTTGAACTTTCCGGGACAGGGGGGGTAGTCAAGGGGGCCCATGCAGATACGCAGTATTTT. Its translation is CSVELSGTGGVVKGAHADTQYF.

About this clonotype itself: This may be a read error, as it is one base from a much larger clone. The rearrangement uses TRBV9 and TRBJ1-1, with D possibly matching TRBD1 (5 bases). The CDR3 sequence is 15 residues long. In germline, CDR1 is SGDLS, CDR2 YYNGEE. CDR3 DNA: TGTGCCGGCAGCGGGGGGGGGGGAAGAAACACTGAAGCTTTCTTT. It codes for CAGSGGGGRNTEAFF.